This T cell receptor (beta chain) was identified during a study of T cells in Graves' hyperthyroidism and ophthalmopathy. Study observations and caveats: Within blood appeared most thyroid clonotypes that had expanded above 0.001. Ophthalmopathy cases were set apart from stable hyperthyroidism by a 13 V-J model.

Template material for amplifying TCR beta CDR3 regions consisted of RNA transcripts. An initial round of RT-PCR targeting the TCR CDR3 relied on the HTBI primer set. TCRdb recomputed calls from the multiplex PCR reads with MiXCR, one row per CDR3 protein. Among 500,000 to 750,000 distinct CDR3 sequences listed, approximately 14% were seen once. The CDR3 consists of 16 residues. V was trimmed by 3 bases and J by 2 bases, leaving 14 bases between them. The germline V gene encodes CDR1 MNHNS and CDR2 SASEGT. Calling Graves' hyperthyroidism stable meant ophthalmopathy did not progress within 18 months. Uncontrolled infections, other autoimmune diseases, pregnancy or lactation led to exclusion of patients. There are many counts of this clonotype. What it binds is unknown.

The receptor was derived from a woman aged 25 to 39 with Graves' hyperthyroidism. The rearrangement joins TRBV6-1 to TRBJ2-1; D might be TRBD2 (5 bases). The sequenced material came from blood. CDR3 residues: CASSDWAASPYNEQFF. The CDR3 DNA sequence: TGTGCCAGCAGTGACTGGGCGGCTAGCCCCTACAATGAGCAGTTCTTC.